The present T cell receptor beta chain was sequenced within a study of blood T cell repertoires in COVID-19. Libraries were prepared by immunoSEQ multiplex PCR; TCRdb keeps only in-frame clonotypes and omits some of them. This table has about 220,000 clones, 70% to 85% appearing once. This CDR3 contains 17 residues. Looked up from germline, CDR1 is LGHNA and CDR2 is YSLEER. Trimming removed 2 bases from V and 0 bases from J, with 11 bases in between. Sequences were obtained from peripheral blood. The J gene is TRBJ2-6, the V gene TRBV4-3; D perhaps matches TRBD1 (6 bases). The receptor was derived from a middle-aged man with active or convalescent COVID-19. The CDR3 region has the DNA TGCGCCAGCAGCCAAAGGGACACAGGCTCTGGGGCCAACGTCCTGACTTTC. It encodes CASSQRDTGSGANVLTF.